The 20 T cell receptor beta chains given below trace back to one sample, sequenced in a study of beta chain features in type 1 diabetes. Sequenced material consisted of expressed TCRB transcripts (all of the isolated RNA was reverse transcribed). Profiled with immunoSEQ multiplex PCR; TCRdb holds only in-frame clones, not every one. The sample contains about 340,000 clones, approximately 12% of which appear only once. General study findings and limits: In every one of the four CD4+ subsets, TCRB CDR3s were moderately but significantly shorter in Type 1 diabetes patients.

These receptors' antigens are unknown. The sample consisted of naive CD4+ T cells from blood. Receptors originate from a woman between 18 and 29 years old with type 1 diabetes.

This chain joins TRBV7-9 and TRBJ1-2; D unresolved. V was pared by 4 bases and J by 3 bases, with 18 bases between. CDR3 size: 16 residues. CDR1 SEHNR and CDR2 FQNEAQ come from the germline V gene (reference sequence). The CDR3, as DNA: TGTGCCAGCAGCTCCATCCTCGCGGCGGGGTACTATGGCTACACCTTC. Protein sequence: CASSSILAAGYYGYTF.

The chain joins TRBV28 to TRBJ2-3, with D unclear. The V end was cut by 5 bases, the J end by 0 bases, with 6 bases between. Germline CDR1 MDHEN, CDR2 SYDVKM. The CDR3 has 13 amino acids. CDR3 nucleotides: TGTGCCAGCAGTGACTCTAGCACAGATACGCAGTATTTT. This codes for CASSDSSTDTQYF.

V is TRBV9 and J is TRBJ2-7; TRBD1 matches 7 bases. Trimming cost V 4 bases and J 0 bases; bases outside gene matches: 7. The CDR3 length is 15 residues. Germline V CDR1 and CDR2: SGDLS, YYNGEE. The CDR3 is CASSPRTGISYEQYF. The CDR3 region has the DNA TGTGCCAGCAGCCCCAGGACAGGAATCTCCTACGAGCAGTACTTC.

This sequence joins TRBV7-2 and TRBJ2-1, with D possibly TRBD2 on 7 matching bases. V shed 1 base and J shed 7 bases, with 14 bases lying between them. This CDR3 is built from 15 residues. CDR1 SGHTA and CDR2 FQGNSA come from the germline V gene. The CDR3 DNA is TGTGCCAGCAGCTTAGTCTGGGGAGGGGGGAATGAGCAGTTCTTC. Its translation is CASSLVWGGGNEQFF.

This clone has more than one count but fewer than ten. This chain connects TRBV6-6 to TRBJ2-5; D gene ambiguous. The ends were cut back, 5 bases at V and 0 bases at J, with 10 bases in the middle. The germline CDR1 and CDR2 sequences are MNHNY and SVGAGI (reference sequence). The CDR3 runs to 14 residues. CDR3 DNA: TGTGCCAGCAGTCCCGCACGGTACCAAGAGACCCAGTACTTC. Protein: CASSPARYQETQYF.

This clone was seen a few times. The gene calls are TRBV28 and TRBJ2-1, with D possibly matching TRBD1 (6 bases). CDR3 length: 16 amino acids. Germline CDR1 reads MDHEN; CDR2 reads SYDVKM. V lost 10 bases and J lost 9, with 28 bases in between. The CDR3: CATRRTVIRLTGEQFF. CDR3 coding DNA: TGTGCCACCCGGAGGACAGTCATAAGGCTTACGGGTGAGCAGTTCTTC.

This chain connects TRBV28 to TRBJ2-7; TRBD1 matches at 12 bases. V was clipped by 2 bases and J by 6 bases; unmatched bases: 5. This CDR3 spans 15 amino acids. In germline, CDR1 is MDHEN, CDR2 SYDVKM. This chain's CDR3 is CASSLPGTGGSEQYF. The CDR3 region has the DNA TGTGCCAGCAGTTTACCCGGGACAGGGGGCAGCGAGCAGTACTTC. The full variable domain, in which reference TRBV28 and TRBJ2-7 provide the parts outside the CDR3, is DVKVTQSSRYLVKRTGEKVFLECVQDMDHENMFWYRQDPGLGLRLIYFSYDVKMKEKGDIPEGYSVSREKKERFSLILESASTNQTSMYLCASSLPGTGGSEQYFGPGTRLTVT.

V gene TRBV28 combines with J gene TRBJ2-5; 10 nucleotides line up with TRBD1. The germline V gene encodes CDR1 MDHEN and CDR2 SYDVKM. After removal of 6 bases from V and 4 bases from J, the junction contained 2 bases not matched to a gene. This CDR3 spans 13 amino acids. The CDR3, as DNA: TGTGCCAGCAGCCGGACAGGGGGAGAGACCCAGTACTTC. It specifies CASSRTGGETQYF.

The table lists this clone with a few counts. The DNA for the CDR3 is TGCGCCAGCAGCTATAGCTACCAGGGTGGGATAGGAAACACTGAAGCTTTCTTT. Translating it yields CASSYSYQGGIGNTEAFF. The V call is TRBV5-1, the J call TRBJ1-1; TRBD1 is a possible D gene (5 bases). V lost 3 bases to trimming and J lost 2 bases, with 23 bases between them. Germline loops: CDR1 SGHRS, CDR2 YFSETQ. The CDR3 covers 18 residues.

The rearrangement joins TRBV6-6 to TRBJ2-3; D unclear. The CDR3 is 14 amino acids. Trimming left V 5 bases short and J 0 bases short, with 9 bases between. In germline, CDR1 is MNHNY, CDR2 SVGAGI (reference sequence). As DNA, the CDR3 is TGTGCCAGCAGTCCCCCCAGGAGCACAGATACGCAGTATTTT. Its translation is CASSPPRSTDTQYF.

This clone was recorded a few times. This chain uses TRBV2 with TRBJ1-1; 9 bases align to TRBD1. This CDR3 has 12 residues. V shed 6 bases, J shed 7 bases, and the junction held 3 bases outside the gene matches. CDR1 is SNHLY and CDR2 is FYNNEI in the germline V gene. CDR3 region: CASRGQGGEAFF. In nucleotides, the CDR3 is TGTGCCAGCAGGGGACAGGGCGGTGAAGCTTTCTTT.

The V gene is TRBV30, the J gene TRBJ2-1; 8 nucleotides align to TRBD1. Trimming cost V 0 bases and J 6 bases; bases outside gene matches: 7. This CDR3 region has 15 residues. Per the germline V gene, CDR1 is GTSNPN and CDR2 is SVGIG (reference sequence). CDR3 DNA: TGTGCCTGGAGTGTACGGGACAGGCCCTTCAATGAGCAGTTCTTC. Encoded protein: CAWSVRDRPFNEQFF.

This clone was observed a handful of times. The chain employs TRBV6-1 and TRBJ2-5; 12 nucleotides line up with TRBD2. Germline V gene sequence: CDR1 MNHNS, CDR2 SASEGT. V was pared by 6 bases and J by 4 bases, with 6 bases of the junction left unmatched. The CDR3 contains 15 residues. CDR3 residues: CASSPTSGSGETQYF. The CDR3 DNA reads TGTGCCAGCAGCCCGACTAGCGGGAGTGGAGAGACCCAGTACTTC.

This clone was recorded a few times. The chain carries TRBV7-9 and TRBJ2-2; 8 bases are a match to TRBD1. The CDR3 is 14 residues long. Trimming took 5 bases from V and 4 from J; bases not matched to a gene: 3. The germline gives CDR1 SEHNR, CDR2 FQNEAQ (reference sequence). CDR3 in amino acids: CASSATGGTGELFF. The CDR3 DNA reads as TGTGCCAGCAGCGCCACAGGGGGCACCGGGGAGCTGTTTTTT.

The V gene is TRBV11-2, the J gene TRBJ2-7; tentative D call: TRBD1 (5 bases). The CDR3 has 11 residues. CDR1 is SGHAT and CDR2 is FQNNGV in the germline V gene. The V end lost 5 bases, the J end lost 6 bases, and 8 bases lay between the germline ends. In nucleotides, the CDR3 is TGTGCCAGCAGCCTTACAGGCGAGCAGTACTTC. This encodes CASSLTGEQYF.

This clone was observed a handful of times. This chain connects TRBV19 to TRBJ1-1; TRBD1 might be the D (6 bases). Germline loops: CDR1 LNHDA, CDR2 SQIVND (reference sequence). Trimming pared 1 base from V and 7 bases from J, leaving 13 bases between. This CDR3 spans 14 amino acids. CDR3 residues: CASSIVPDRREAFF. The CDR3 region has the DNA TGTGCCAGTAGTATAGTTCCGGACAGACGTGAAGCTTTCTTT.

This sequence joins TRBV7-9 and TRBJ1-1; tentative D call: TRBD1 (6 bases). CDR1 is SEHNR and CDR2 is FQNEAQ in the germline V gene (reference sequence). V lost 2 bases and J lost 1, with 11 bases in between. CDR3 length equals 15 residues. CDR3 in DNA: TGTGCCAGCAGCTTATCGGTGACAGGGAACACTGAAGCTTTCTTT. It translates to CASSLSVTGNTEAFF.

This clone was observed a few times. The rearrangement joins TRBV18 to TRBJ2-4; D unclear. The V end was cut by 2 bases, the J end by 1 base, with 6 bases between. Looked up from germline, CDR1 is KGHSH and CDR2 is LQKENI. The CDR3 has 14 residues. In nucleotides, the CDR3 is TGTGCCAGCTCACCAGCGGTGGCCAAAAACATTCAGTACTTC. The encoded protein is CASSPAVAKNIQYF.

The chain joins TRBV10-3 to TRBJ1-1; tentative D call: TRBD1 (6 bases). The CDR3 sequence is 16 residues long. Germline CDR1 and CDR2: ENHRY and SYGVKD. The V end lost 3 bases, the J end lost 0 bases, and 14 bases lay between the germline ends. CDR3 bases: TGTGCCATCAGTGACAGGGGATTGAAAATGAACACTGAAGCTTTCTTT. It encodes CAISDRGLKMNTEAFF.

V and J are TRBV10-3 and TRBJ2-1, with TRBD2 identical over 7 bases. Looked up from germline, CDR1 is ENHRY and CDR2 is SYGVKD. V dropped 8 bases and J dropped 7; count of bases not matched to a gene: 5. This CDR3 spans 12 amino acids. The DNA for the CDR3 is TGTGCCATCGTTGGCGGGAGAAATGAGCAGTTCTTC. Translation gives CAIVGGRNEQFF.